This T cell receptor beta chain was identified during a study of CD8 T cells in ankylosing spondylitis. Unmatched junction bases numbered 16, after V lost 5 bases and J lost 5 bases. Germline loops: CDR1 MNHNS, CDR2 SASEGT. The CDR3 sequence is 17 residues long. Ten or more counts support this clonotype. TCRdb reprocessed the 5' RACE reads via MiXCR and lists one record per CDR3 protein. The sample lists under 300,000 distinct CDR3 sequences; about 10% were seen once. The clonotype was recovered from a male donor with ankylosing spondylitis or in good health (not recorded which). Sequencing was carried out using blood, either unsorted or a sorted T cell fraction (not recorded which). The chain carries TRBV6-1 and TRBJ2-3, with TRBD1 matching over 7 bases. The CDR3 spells CASSRMTGSVVGDTQYF. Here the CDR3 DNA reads TGTGCCAGCAGTAGAATGACAGGGTCTGTGGTAGGAGATACGCAGTATTTT.